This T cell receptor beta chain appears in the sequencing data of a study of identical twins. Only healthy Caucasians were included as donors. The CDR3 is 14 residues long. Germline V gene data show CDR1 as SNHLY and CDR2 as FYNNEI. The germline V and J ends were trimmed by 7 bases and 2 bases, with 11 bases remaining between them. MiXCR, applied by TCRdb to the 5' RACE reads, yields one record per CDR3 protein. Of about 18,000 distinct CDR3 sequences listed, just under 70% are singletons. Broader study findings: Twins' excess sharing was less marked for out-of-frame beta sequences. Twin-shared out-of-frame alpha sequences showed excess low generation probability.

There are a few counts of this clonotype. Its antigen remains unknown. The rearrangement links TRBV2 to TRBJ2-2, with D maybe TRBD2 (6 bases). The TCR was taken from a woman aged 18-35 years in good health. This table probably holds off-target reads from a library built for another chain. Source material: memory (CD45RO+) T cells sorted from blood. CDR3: CASKPGLNTGELFF. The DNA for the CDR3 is TGTGCCAGCAAACCGGGACTCAACACCGGGGAGCTGTTTTTT. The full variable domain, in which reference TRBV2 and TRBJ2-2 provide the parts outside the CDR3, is EPEVTQTPSHQVTQMGQEVILRCVPISNHLYFYWYRQILGQKVEFLVSFYNNEISEKSEIFDDQFSVERPDGSNFTLKIRSTKLEDSAMYFCASKPGLNTGELFFGEGSRLTVL.